This T cell receptor beta chain was obtained from a study of T cells after yellow fever vaccination (dated by TCRdb to between 2018 and 2021). Regarding the complete study: The SMART-Seq v4 Ultra Low Input RNA kit was used to prepare libraries from fractions with low cell numbers. To follow T-cell clones before and after both primary and booster YFV17D yellow fever vaccination, bulk TCR alpha and beta repertoires underwent longitudinal sequencing. Two healthy male donors, one aged 18 to 29 and one aged 30 to 40 years, made up the cohort. Blood was collected at multiple timepoints before and after primary and secondary immunization, and bulk PBMC replicates and cell subsets were isolated.

Study-wide findings and limitations: After the booster, most clones that had expanded after primary vaccination were detected again (around 96% of CD4 and about 88% of CD8), suggesting broad maintenance of memory. Compared with the primary T-cell response, the secondary T-cell response was faster but weaker, reaching its peak on day 5 rather than on day 15. A small share of clonotypes occurred in both CD4 and CD8 compartments, likely arising from convergent recombination. Only two donors were included in the study, so the extent to which the findings can be generalized is limited. FACS-sorted repertoires could contain abundant contaminating clonotypes from the bulk population, so computational filtering was required.

Trimming accounts for 4 bases at V and 14 bases at J, while the number of junction bases matched to no gene is 17. The CDR3 sequence holds 16 residues, the cysteine and phenylalanine included. Just the 48-base CDR3 DNA is kept, in frame starting at base 1. Sequencing relied on an Illumina NovaSeq 6000. TCR cDNA was synthesized by 5'RACE template switching, through which a universal primer site and unique molecular identifiers were introduced. cDNA synthesis was primed from both the TCR alpha and TCR beta constant segments. Two PCR steps were used to amplify libraries, with sample barcodes and sequencing adapters being added in the second step. Sequencing of libraries was performed on Illumina HiSeq 2500 (2x100 bp) or NovaSeq (2x150 bp). Turning to the authors' computational methods: MIGEC handled demultiplexing of reads and collapsing into UMI consensus sequences, while MiXCR performed V(D)J alignment. Vaccine-responding clonotypes were defined with edgeR using replicate PBMC samples, requiring FDR below 0.01 and a log2 fold change above 5 up to day 15. Bulk clonotypes were assigned CD4 or CD8 identity according to which sequenced CD4 or CD8 repertoire held them at higher abundance. TCRdb reprocessed the public reads (quality trimming at Q25 with fastp, clone calling with MiXCR) and kept in-frame beta chains. Rows merge per CDR3 protein into single entries with the most common DNA and genes. Here the V and J calls rest on TCRdb's processing, not on the authors' analysis. The sample table shows roughly 330,000 distinct CDR3 sequences, and 3.5% to 4.5% are seen once. Roughly 24% of the sample rests with the top ten.

This clonotype was observed at least ten times. The antigen it binds to is not known. Base qualities are missing; no much larger clone stands one base away. This specimen's treatment or condition label, interpreted: live attenuated yellow fever vaccine strain. Two biological replicates of bulk PBMCs were collected at each blood-draw timepoint. A standard Ficoll-Paque protocol was used to isolate PBMCs from peripheral blood. TriZol was used to extract RNA from bulk PBMCs, CD4 and CD8 fractions, and dextramer-positive and dextramer-negative fractions. The clonotype originates from a man between 18 and 35 years old who received the YFV17D yellow fever vaccine. Sample: PBMCs, taken 5 days after the yellow fever booster vaccination. The V and J segments used are TRBV12-3 or TRBV12-4 and TRBJ2-3, and 11 bases in between align with TRBD2. The CDR3 is CASSSTSGGRLYLVYF. The DNA sequence is TGTGCCAGCAGTTCAACTAGCGGGGGCCGACTCTACCTCGTGTATTTT.